Following are 30 T cell receptor beta chains from one sample sequenced in a study of blood T cell repertoires in COVID-19. Data came from immunoSEQ multiplex PCR; TCRdb stores just in-frame clones and leaves some out. This table holds about 64,000 clones, roughly 93% found once. The sample comprised peripheral blood. The origin of the receptors is a human donor in a cohort sampled during active COVID-19.

CDR3 DNA sequence: TGTGCCAGCAGCCTTAGTCTAGCGGGAGGGTACCAAGAGACCCAGTACTTC. Translated: CASSLSLAGGYQETQYF. J is TRBJ2-5 and V is TRBV11-3, with 12 bases fitting TRBD2. The germline CDR1 and CDR2 sequences are SGHNT and YENEEA. J was trimmed by 0 bases and V by 5 bases; bases with no gene match: 7. This CDR3 is built from 17 residues. The variable domain in full, with the rest retrieved from reference TRBV11-3 and TRBJ2-5, is EAGVVQSPRYKIIEKKQPVAFWCNPISGHNTLYWYLQNLGQGPELLIRYENEEAVDDSQLPKDRFSAERLKGVDSTLKIQPAELGDSAVYLCASSLSLAGGYQETQYFGPGTRLLVL.

The chain couples TRBV11-2 to TRBJ1-4, with D hard to call. The V gene's germline CDR1 is SGHAT and CDR2 FQNNGV. The CDR3 is 14 residues long. The V end lost 3 bases, the J end lost 5 bases, and 10 bases lay between the germline ends. The CDR3 region has the DNA TGTGCCAGCAGCTTGCGGGTCATCAATGAAAAACTGTTTTTT. Its translation: CASSLRVINEKLFF.

The gene calls are TRBV13 and TRBJ2-3, with TRBD2 matching over 12 bases. V lost 7 bases, J lost 4 bases, and 6 bases stayed unmatched. This CDR3 is 15 amino acids long. Germline V gene data show CDR1 as PRHDT and CDR2 as FYEKMQ (reference sequence). CDR3 sequence reads: CASTTTSGSADTQYF. Here the CDR3 DNA reads TGTGCCAGCACCACGACTAGCGGGAGTGCAGATACGCAGTATTTT.

The CDR3 sequence is CASSVTAGVYNEQFF. CDR3 sequence (DNA): TGTGCCAGCAGTGTTACAGCGGGGGTGTACAATGAGCAGTTCTTC. The chain couples TRBV2 to TRBJ2-1; 8 bases align to TRBD2. Looked up from germline, CDR1 is SNHLY and CDR2 is FYNNEI. The junction had 6 bases not matched to a gene; V was cut back by 4 bases and J by 4 bases. There are 15 residues in the CDR3. The full variable domain, completed using reference TRBV2 and TRBJ2-1, is EPEVTQTPSHQVTQMGQEVILRCVPISNHLYFYWYRQILGQKVEFLVSFYNNEISEKSEIFDDQFSVERPDGSNFTLKIRSTKLEDSAMYFCASSVTAGVYNEQFFGPGTRLTVL.

V is TRBV7-2 and J is TRBJ1-4; D call uncertain. Per the germline V gene, CDR1 is SGHTA and CDR2 is FQGNSA. The CDR3 is made up of 15 amino acids. V lost 1 base, J lost 1 base, and 7 bases lay in between. The CDR3 sequence: CASSLGGKTNEKLFF. The CDR3 nucleotides read TGTGCCAGCAGCTTAGGAGGGAAAACTAATGAAAAACTGTTTTTT.

The chain carries TRBV28 and TRBJ1-5; D is possibly TRBD1 (6 bases). Looked up from germline, CDR1 is MDHEN and CDR2 is SYDVKM. V lost 3 bases and J lost 7, with 16 bases in between. The CDR3 runs 15 residues. The CDR3 region is CASSFLDSSWQPQHF. The CDR3 DNA reads TGTGCCAGCAGTTTTTTGGACAGCAGCTGGCAGCCCCAGCATTTT.

The chain recombines TRBV4-3 with TRBJ1-2, with 8 nucleotides matching TRBD1. The trim removed 0 bases at V and 5 bases at J, leaving 20 bases unmatched. This CDR3 is 20 amino acids long. Germline V gene lookup returns CDR1 LGHNA and CDR2 YSLEER. Written as DNA, the CDR3 is TGCGCCAGCAGCCAAGACCCTGGCAGGGGGCGAATTCGGTCGGCGTATGGCTACACCTTC. Its translation is CASSQDPGRGRIRSAYGYTF.

This clone appeared once. The V gene is TRBV7-9, the J gene TRBJ2-5; 7 bases are shared with TRBD2. The germline V gene has CDR1 SEHNR and CDR2 FQNEAQ (reference sequence). This CDR3 has 14 residues. V trimming: 7 bases; J trimming: 4 bases; junction bases outside the gene matches: 9. CDR3 in DNA: TGTGCCAGCAACCCATCGGGGGGTTCAGAGACCCAGTACTTC. Translated: CASNPSGGSETQYF.

This clone occurred once. The chain combines TRBV28 with TRBJ2-3; TRBD2 might be the D (5 bases). The ends were cut back, 10 bases at V and 6 bases at J, with 26 bases in the middle. Germline V gives CDR1 MDHEN, CDR2 SYDVKM. The CDR3 is 16 amino acids. The CDR3 DNA reads as TGTGCCATCGCCCCCCCTAAAGGTTCCCCGGGGGATACGCAGTATTTT. It specifies CAIAPPKGSPGDTQYF.

The chain links TRBV4-1 to TRBJ1-4, with 8 bases lining up with TRBD1. Germline V gene sequence: CDR1 MGHRA, CDR2 YSYEKL. The V gene end was trimmed by 0 bases and the J gene end by 4 bases; junction bases not matched to a gene: 10. This CDR3 comprises 18 residues. CDR3 residues: CASSQDRNRGVLNEKLFF. The CDR3 coding sequence is TGCGCCAGCAGCCAAGATCGGAACAGGGGGGTACTTAATGAAAAACTGTTTTTT.

This chain uses TRBV2 with TRBJ1-4, with 7 bases lining up with TRBD1. The CDR3 contains 15 residues. CDR1 and CDR2 (germline): SNHLY, FYNNEI. V gave up 4 bases and J gave up 4 bases; unmatched junction bases: 6. The CDR3 here is CASSATGTVNEKLFF. DNA of the CDR3: TGTGCCAGCAGTGCCACCGGGACAGTTAATGAAAAACTGTTTTTT.

This clone appeared a single time. CDR3 sequence (DNA): TGCGCCAGCAGCCAAGTGGAGCGGCCCAATCAAGAGACCCAGTACTTC. Its translation: CASSQVERPNQETQYF. J is TRBJ2-5 and V is TRBV4-1, with D tentatively TRBD2 (5 bases). This CDR3 region has 16 residues. In germline, CDR1 is MGHRA, CDR2 YSYEKL. V gave up 1 base and J gave up 2 bases, with 14 bases separating them.

This clone was counted once. This sequence joins TRBV19 and TRBJ2-5, with D perhaps TRBD1 (5 bases). CDR1 and CDR2 from the germline V gene are LNHDA and SQIVND (reference sequence). V lost 4 bases and J lost 4, with 16 bases in between. The length of the CDR3 is 15 residues. CDR3 sequence (DNA): TGTGCCAGTAGTACCCAGGGTGCGTACGCAGAGACCCAGTACTTC. Translated, it gives CASSTQGAYAETQYF.

The chain recombines TRBV25-1 with TRBJ2-1; weak D call: TRBD1 (6 bases). The CDR3 has 15 residues. Per the germline V gene, CDR1 is MGHDK and CDR2 is SYGVNS. The V end lost 6 bases, the J end lost 0 bases, and 12 bases lay between the germline ends. Here the CDR3 reads CASSPQGSSYNEQFF. For the CDR3, the DNA is TGTGCCAGCAGCCCCCAGGGGAGCTCCTACAATGAGCAGTTCTTC.

This sequence joins TRBV27 and TRBJ2-7, with TRBD1 identical over 7 bases. Trimming cost V 5 bases and J 4 bases; bases outside gene matches: 5. The CDR3 consists of 13 residues. CDR1 and CDR2 (germline): MNHEY, SMNVEV (reference sequence). The CDR3 region has the DNA TGTGCCAGCAGTCCCGGGACAGCTTACGAGCAGTACTTC. Translating gives CASSPGTAYEQYF.

This chain uses TRBV11-3 with TRBJ2-5, with 7 positions matching TRBD1. Germline CDR1 is SGHNT and CDR2 is YENEEA. CDR3 length equals 15 residues. V dropped 4 bases and J dropped 4; count of bases not matched to a gene: 9. The CDR3 region is CASSSRTGSPETQYF. The CDR3 region has the DNA TGTGCCAGCAGCTCACGGACAGGCTCCCCAGAGACCCAGTACTTC.

This sequence joins TRBV18 and TRBJ2-1; 7 bases agree with TRBD2. Looked up from germline, CDR1 is KGHSH and CDR2 is LQKENI. CDR3 length: 12 residues. Losses at the gene ends were 8 bases for V and 10 bases for J; bases not matched to a gene: 8. CDR3 bases: TGTGCCAGCACCCCCGGGACTAACGAGCAGTTCTTC. Protein product: CASTPGTNEQFF.

V usage is TRBV28 and J usage is TRBJ2-1, with D uncertain. The CDR3 runs to 13 residues. Per the germline V gene, CDR1 is MDHEN and CDR2 is SYDVKM. The germline V and J ends were trimmed by 5 bases and 7 bases, with 12 bases remaining between them. CDR3 sequence: CASSTQPTNEQFF. The CDR3, as DNA: TGTGCCAGCAGTACCCAACCTACGAATGAGCAGTTCTTC. The full variable domain, with the rest looked up from reference TRBV28 and TRBJ2-1, is DVKVTQSSRYLVKRTGEKVFLECVQDMDHENMFWYRQDPGLGLRLIYFSYDVKMKEKGDIPEGYSVSREKKERFSLILESASTNQTSMYLCASSTQPTNEQFFGPGTRLTVL.

The chain combines TRBV28 with TRBJ2-3, with 7 bases fitting TRBD2. The CDR3 covers 13 residues. V shed 8 bases and J 1 base; nucleotides not matched to a gene: 3. Germline V gives CDR1 MDHEN, CDR2 SYDVKM. CDR3 sequence: CASAGAGTDTQYF. The CDR3 DNA reads as TGTGCCAGCGCGGGAGCGGGCACAGATACGCAGTATTTT.

V and J are TRBV28 and TRBJ2-3; tentatively, D is TRBD1 (6 bases). Trimming stripped 5 bases from V and 8 bases from J, with 23 bases between. Germline CDR1 is MDHEN and CDR2 is SYDVKM. This CDR3 contains 16 residues. The CDR3 coding sequence is TGTGCCAGCAGTCTCCGGGACAACCCTTTTTTAGGTACGCAGTATTTT. Translated: CASSLRDNPFLGTQYF.

The rearrangement joins TRBV28 to TRBJ1-4; D is unclear. The CDR3 sequence is 16 residues long. Germline CDR1 reads MDHEN; CDR2 reads SYDVKM. The V end lost 6 bases, the J end lost 5 bases, and 19 bases lay between the germline ends. CDR3 DNA sequence: TGTGCCAGCAGCAAGGCGTGGGTATGGGCAAATGAAAAACTGTTTTTT. This sequence encodes CASSKAWVWANEKLFF.

This sequence joins TRBV29-1 and TRBJ2-4, with 8 bases that match TRBD2. The germline V gene has CDR1 SQVTM and CDR2 ANQGSEA. J lost 0 bases, V lost 6 bases, and 10 bases had no gene match. The CDR3 consists of 16 residues. For the CDR3, the DNA is TGCAGCGTCCAATCCTTAGCGGGGTTAGCCAAAAACATTCAGTACTTC. Translation gives CSVQSLAGLAKNIQYF.

This chain uses TRBV9 with TRBJ2-1; 7 bases fit TRBD2. Unmatched junction bases numbered 9, after V lost 0 bases and J lost 9 bases. Germline V gene sequence: CDR1 SGDLS, CDR2 YYNGEE. This CDR3 spans 15 amino acids. CDR3 region: CASSVGGSGNVEQFF. The CDR3 DNA reads as TGTGCCAGCAGCGTAGGCGGGAGTGGGAATGTTGAGCAGTTCTTC. The complete variable domain, with remaining parts taken from reference TRBV9 and TRBJ2-1, reads DSGVTQTPKHLITATGQRVTLRCSPRSGDLSVYWYQQSLDQGLQFLIQYYNGEERAKGNILERFSAQQFPDLHSELNLSSLELGDSALYFCASSVGGSGNVEQFFGPGTRLTVL.

The chain combines TRBV2 with TRBJ1-2; D possibly corresponds to TRBD1 (6 bases). This CDR3 is 12 amino acids long. Between the trimmed V and J ends, which lost 6 bases and 9 bases, there was a span of 14 bases. Germline loops: CDR1 SNHLY, CDR2 FYNNEI. The CDR3 protein is CASRETRDSYTF. In DNA form, the CDR3 reads TGTGCCAGCAGGGAAACCCGGGACAGCTACACCTTC.

The rearrangement uses TRBV14 and TRBJ2-5, with 7 bases identical to TRBD2. In germline, CDR1 is SGHDN, CDR2 FVKESK. The CDR3 is 15 residues long. J gave up 2 bases and V 1 base, and 4 bases lay outside the gene matches. The DNA of the CDR3 is TGTGCCAGCAGCCAAGGGCTAGCGGTTCAAGAGACCCAGTACTTC. Amino acid sequence: CASSQGLAVQETQYF. Together with reference TRBV14 and TRBJ2-5, the CDR3 gives the full variable domain: EAGVTQFPSHSVIEKGQTVTLRCDPISGHDNLYWYRRVMGKEIKFLLHFVKESKQDESGMPNNRFLAERTGGTYSTLKVQPAELEDSGVYFCASSQGLAVQETQYFGPGTRLLVL.

This rearrangement joins TRBV10-3 to TRBJ1-1; unclear D gene. The V and J ends lost 0 bases and 4 bases respectively, with 9 bases between them. There are 14 residues in the CDR3. Germline V lookup: CDR1 ENHRY, CDR2 SYGVKD. The CDR3 protein is CAISESQVLTEAFF. The CDR3, as DNA: TGTGCCATCAGTGAGTCCCAGGTTCTCACTGAAGCTTTCTTT.

V usage is TRBV7-3 and J usage is TRBJ2-7, with TRBD1 matching over 8 bases. The CDR3 consists of 16 residues. Looked up from germline, CDR1 is SGHTA and CDR2 is FQGTGA. J was trimmed by 2 bases and V by 5 bases; bases with no gene match: 11. The CDR3 sequence is CASSPDGTGRAYEQYF. CDR3 DNA sequence: TGTGCCAGCAGCCCCGATGGGACAGGAAGGGCCTACGAGCAGTACTTC.

The rearrangement uses TRBV27 and TRBJ1-1, with D possibly being TRBD1 (6 bases). CDR3 length: 15 amino acids. The V and J ends lost 2 bases and 1 base respectively, with 11 bases between them. Germline CDR1 is MNHEY and CDR2 is SMNVEV (reference sequence). The CDR3 region has the DNA TGTGCCAGCAGTTTAGCGGGGGGCAGGAACACTGAAGCTTTCTTT. It codes for CASSLAGGRNTEAFF.

This chain links TRBV18 with TRBJ2-4; 8 nucleotides match TRBD1. The ends lost 0 bases at V and 0 bases at J; junction bases unmatched: 4. CDR3 length equals 17 residues. Germline values: CDR1 KGHSH, CDR2 LQKENI. The CDR3 sequence is CASSPPGQEIAKNIQYF. The CDR3 DNA reads as TGTGCCAGCTCACCACCGGGACAGGAGATAGCCAAAAACATTCAGTACTTC.

CDR3 bases: TGTGCCAGCAGCAGGTCTGGTAGCGGGAGCTCCTACAATGAGCAGTTCTTC. Translated: CASSRSGSGSSYNEQFF. This chain connects TRBV7-3 to TRBJ2-1; 9 bases line up with TRBD2. Germline-derived CDR1 and CDR2 are SGHTA and FQGTGA. The V gene end was trimmed by 5 bases and the J gene end by 0 bases; junction bases not matched to a gene: 8. CDR3 length: 17 residues. Based on the CDR3 plus reference TRBV7-3 and TRBJ2-1, the full variable domain is GAGVSQTPSNKVTEKGKYVELRCDPISGHTALYWYRQSLGQGPEFLIYFQGTGAADDSGLPNDRFFAVRPEGSVSTLKIQRTERGDSAVYLCASSRSGSGSSYNEQFFGPGTRLTVL.